The sequence of this T cell receptor beta chain was determined in a study of blood T cell repertoires in COVID-19. This table comes from immunoSEQ multiplex PCR, and its TCRdb copy is limited to in-frame clones, with some not included. The data hold 5,000 to 6,500 clones, with more than 75% observed a single time. The ends were cut back, 7 bases at V and 0 bases at J, with 13 bases in the middle. Germline V gives CDR1 LNHDA, CDR2 SQIVND (reference sequence). The CDR3 is 15 residues long. Only one count was recorded for this clone. The chain is built from TRBV19 and TRBJ1-3, with a tentative D call TRBD1 (6 bases). The sequenced sample was peripheral blood. This clonotype was sampled from a human donor in a cohort sampled during active COVID-19. This CDR3 is CASTRQAYSGNTIYF. Here the CDR3 DNA reads TGTGCCAGTACCCGACAGGCTTACTCTGGAAACACCATATATTTT.